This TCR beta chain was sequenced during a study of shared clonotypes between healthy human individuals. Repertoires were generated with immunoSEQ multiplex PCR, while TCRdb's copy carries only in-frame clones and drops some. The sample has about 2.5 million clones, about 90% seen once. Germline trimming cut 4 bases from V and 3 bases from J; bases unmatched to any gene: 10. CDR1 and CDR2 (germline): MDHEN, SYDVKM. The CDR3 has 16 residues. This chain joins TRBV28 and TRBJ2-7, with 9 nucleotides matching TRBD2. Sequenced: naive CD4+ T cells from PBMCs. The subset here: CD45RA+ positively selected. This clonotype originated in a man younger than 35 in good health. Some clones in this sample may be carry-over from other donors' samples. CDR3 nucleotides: TGTGCCAGCAGTTCCCCCTTAGCGGGAGCGGACTACGAGCAGTACTTC. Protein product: CASSSPLAGADYEQYF.